This TCR beta chain appears in the sequencing data of a study of STAT5B mutations in CD4+ large granular lymphocyte leukemia (dated 2022 in TCRdb). Context from the whole study: Where cryopreserved patient cells were available, CD8+ cells were depleted first, followed by selection with anti-CD4 microbeads. The study compared the TCRbeta repertoires of patients with CD4+ T-cell large granular lymphocyte leukemia against those of healthy blood donors. Flow cytometry performed on FACSCanto II or FACSVerse showed that the purified fractions had more than 95% purity among lymphocytes.

Hematology units in Padova (Italy), Helsinki (Finland) and Shinshu (Japan) recruited the CD4+ T-LGLL patients. Depending on what sample material was available, patient samples were either unselected PBMC or bead-purified CD4+, CD4+CD8+, CD57+ or CD56+ fractions. Patient TCRbeta data were integrated with somatic STAT5B mutation profiles obtained by deep amplicon sequencing of the same DNA. All TCR-sequenced material derived from peripheral blood: patient blood samples and healthy donor buffy coats. Ficoll-Hypaque gradient centrifugation was used to isolate peripheral blood mononuclear cells. Genomic DNA was extracted using the Gentra Puregene Cell and Tissue kit, and a Qubit 2.0 fluorometer was used to quantify it. TCRbeta rearrangements were sequenced from genomic DNA using the immunoSEQ assay at survey resolution. In the paper's pipeline: Clonotypes making up more than 5% of the repertoire were considered putative leukemic clones, giving 50 to 70 such clones in 25 to 35 patients. In the TCR sequencing data, the smallest productive clonotype frequency that could be detected was 2.59 x 10-5. Analyses included only productive TCRbeta rearrangements, meaning complete and in-frame sequences. Clonality for each sample was calculated as Simpson clonality in the immunoSEQ Analyzer version 3.0. Clones were categorized by frequency as very rare, small, medium, large (1-20%) or hyperexpanded (>20%). OLGA 1.2.3 estimated generation probabilities, VDJtools produced V-gene circos plots, VDJdb was queried for specificities, and GLIPH identified CDR3 motifs. This is the immuneACCESS table as TCRdb keeps it, with only in-frame sequences that have V and J called. A part of the clones is gone; compared with another copy, unresolved V genes explain less than half, and the rest is unexplained. Clone size and V and J calls were adopted from that table, with D and trimming inferred from the DNA. Present in this sample are just under 4,000 clones, roughly 79% of which were seen just once. Of the sample, around 75% is held by the ten largest clones.

A remark on this clone: This receptor's antigen is unknown. It has no much larger one-base neighbor in the sample; base qualities were not kept.

As encoded in the germline V gene, CDR1 is MNHEY while CDR2 is SVGAGI. The CDR3 sequence holds 16 residues, the cysteine and phenylalanine included. This entry keeps only the CDR3 DNA: 48 bases, framed from base 1. Trimming costs V 4 bases and J 0 bases, and their ends lie 12 bases apart. General study outcomes and caveats: CD4-sorted patient repertoires appeared more clonal than healthy CD4+ repertoires, and this difference persisted after removing the putative leukemic clones. The sources of patient cells varied, and only 5 to 7 CD4-sorted patient samples were included in the clonality comparison with healthy controls. TRBV06-family usage was enriched among the top patient clones (8/27) compared with healthy controls (2/35). Data were not HLA-matched; higher clonality in CD4+ versus CD8+ T-LGLL could reflect the relatively small sample size. The main leukemic clonotypes were found to be private to each patient, although more than 20% of the main leukemic clonotypes were detected at low frequency in the non-leukemic repertoires of other patients.

The sequence is built from TRBV6-5 and TRBJ2-2, and possibly TRBD2, on 6 matching bases. This clonotype originated in a man in his 60s with CD4+ T-cell large granular lymphocyte leukemia. Input material: PBMCs. This receptor carries the CDR3 CASSWDWGTNTGELFF. The nucleotide sequence reads TGTGCCAGCAGTTGGGACTGGGGCACGAACACCGGGGAGCTGTTTTTT.